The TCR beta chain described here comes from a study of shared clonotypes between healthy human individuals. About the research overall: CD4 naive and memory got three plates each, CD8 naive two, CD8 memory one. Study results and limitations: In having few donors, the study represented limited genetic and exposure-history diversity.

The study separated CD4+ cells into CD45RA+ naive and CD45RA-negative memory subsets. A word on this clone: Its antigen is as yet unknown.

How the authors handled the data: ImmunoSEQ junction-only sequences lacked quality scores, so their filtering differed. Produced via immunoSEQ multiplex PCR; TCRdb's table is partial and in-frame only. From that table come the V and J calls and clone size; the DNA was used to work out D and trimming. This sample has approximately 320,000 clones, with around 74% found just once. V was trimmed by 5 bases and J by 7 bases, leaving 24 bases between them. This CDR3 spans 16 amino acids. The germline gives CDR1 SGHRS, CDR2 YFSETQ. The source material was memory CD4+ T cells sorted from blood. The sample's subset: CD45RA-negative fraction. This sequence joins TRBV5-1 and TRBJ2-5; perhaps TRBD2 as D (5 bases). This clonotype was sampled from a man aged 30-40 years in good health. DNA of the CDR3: TGCGCCAGCAGTCGTGGCACACTCGATACCGCGGGGACCCAGTACTTC. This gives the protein CASSRGTLDTAGTQYF.